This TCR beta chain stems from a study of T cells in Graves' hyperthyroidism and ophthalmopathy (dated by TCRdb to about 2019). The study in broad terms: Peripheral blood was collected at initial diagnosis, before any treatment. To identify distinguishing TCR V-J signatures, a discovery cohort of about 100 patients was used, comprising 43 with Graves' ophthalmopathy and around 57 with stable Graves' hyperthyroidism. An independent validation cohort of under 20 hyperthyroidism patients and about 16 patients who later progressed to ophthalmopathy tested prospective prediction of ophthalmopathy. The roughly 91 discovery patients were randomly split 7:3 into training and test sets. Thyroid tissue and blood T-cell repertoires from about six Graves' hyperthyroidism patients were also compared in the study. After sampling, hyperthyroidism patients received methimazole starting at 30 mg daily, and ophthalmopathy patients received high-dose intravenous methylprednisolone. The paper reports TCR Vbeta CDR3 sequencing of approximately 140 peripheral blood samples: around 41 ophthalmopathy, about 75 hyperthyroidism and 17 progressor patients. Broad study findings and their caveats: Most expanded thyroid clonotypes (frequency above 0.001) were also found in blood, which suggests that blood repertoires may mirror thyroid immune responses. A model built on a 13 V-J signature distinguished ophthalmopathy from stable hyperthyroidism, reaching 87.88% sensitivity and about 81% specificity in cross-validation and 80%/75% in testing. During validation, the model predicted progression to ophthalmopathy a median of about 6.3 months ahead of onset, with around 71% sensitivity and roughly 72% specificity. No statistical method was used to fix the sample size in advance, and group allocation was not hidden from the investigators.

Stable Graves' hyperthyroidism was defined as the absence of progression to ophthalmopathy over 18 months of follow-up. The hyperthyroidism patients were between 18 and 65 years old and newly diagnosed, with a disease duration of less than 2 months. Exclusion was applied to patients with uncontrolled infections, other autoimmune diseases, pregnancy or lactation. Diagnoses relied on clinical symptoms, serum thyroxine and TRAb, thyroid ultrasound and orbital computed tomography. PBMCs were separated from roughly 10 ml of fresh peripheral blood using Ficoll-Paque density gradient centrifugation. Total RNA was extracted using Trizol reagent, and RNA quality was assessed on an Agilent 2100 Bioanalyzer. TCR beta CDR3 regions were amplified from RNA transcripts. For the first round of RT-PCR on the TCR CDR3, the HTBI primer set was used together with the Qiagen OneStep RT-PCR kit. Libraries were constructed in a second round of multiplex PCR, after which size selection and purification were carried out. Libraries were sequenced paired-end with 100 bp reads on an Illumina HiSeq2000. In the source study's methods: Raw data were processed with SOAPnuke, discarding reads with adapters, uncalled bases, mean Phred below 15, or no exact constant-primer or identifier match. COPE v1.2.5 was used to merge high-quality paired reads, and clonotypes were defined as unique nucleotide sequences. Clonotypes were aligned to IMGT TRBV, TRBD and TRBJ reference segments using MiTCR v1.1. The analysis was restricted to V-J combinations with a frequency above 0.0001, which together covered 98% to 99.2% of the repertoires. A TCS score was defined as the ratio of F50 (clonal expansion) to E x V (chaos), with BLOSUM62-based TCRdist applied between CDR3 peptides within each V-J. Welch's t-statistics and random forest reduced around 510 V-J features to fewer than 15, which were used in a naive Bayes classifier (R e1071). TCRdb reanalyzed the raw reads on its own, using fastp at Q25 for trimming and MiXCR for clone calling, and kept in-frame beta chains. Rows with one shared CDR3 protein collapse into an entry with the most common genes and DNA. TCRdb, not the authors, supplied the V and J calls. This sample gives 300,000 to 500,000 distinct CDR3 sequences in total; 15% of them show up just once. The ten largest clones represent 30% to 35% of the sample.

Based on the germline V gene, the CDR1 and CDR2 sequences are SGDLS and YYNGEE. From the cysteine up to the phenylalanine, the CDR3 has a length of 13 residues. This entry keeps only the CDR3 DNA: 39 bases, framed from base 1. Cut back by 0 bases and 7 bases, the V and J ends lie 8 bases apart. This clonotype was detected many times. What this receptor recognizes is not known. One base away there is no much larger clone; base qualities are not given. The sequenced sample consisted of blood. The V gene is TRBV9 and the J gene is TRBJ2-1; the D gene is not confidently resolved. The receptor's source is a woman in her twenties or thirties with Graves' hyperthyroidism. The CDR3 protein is CASSVVLGNEQFF. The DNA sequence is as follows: TGTGCCAGCAGCGTAGTTTTAGGGAATGAGCAGTTCTTC. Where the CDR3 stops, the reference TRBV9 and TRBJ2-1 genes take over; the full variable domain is DSGVTQTPKHLITATGQRVTLRCSPRSGDLSVYWYQQSLDQGLQFLIQYYNGEERAKGNILERFSAQQFPDLHSELNLSSLELGDSALYFCASSVVLGNEQFFGPGTRLTVL.